This passage covers 6 T cell receptor beta chains from one sample sequenced in a study of cytomegalovirus exposure and HLA in healthy donors. The data were produced by immunoSEQ multiplex PCR, yet TCRdb's version contains in-frame clones alone and is incomplete. The sample consists of about 180,000 clones, roughly 85% of them appearing once. Sequences were obtained from PBMCs. Receptors originate from a man in his late teens or twenties in good health and CMV-seropositive.

The rearrangement links TRBV6-5 to TRBJ2-7, with 12 bases that match TRBD2. The V segment lost 0 bases and the J segment 5 bases; nucleotides outside the gene matches: 5. The germline V gene encodes CDR1 MNHEY and CDR2 SVGAGI. The CDR3 contains 16 residues. CDR3 nucleotide sequence: TGTGCCAGCAGTTACTCGTGGACTAGCGGGGATCACGAGCAGTACTTC. The encoded protein is CASSYSWTSGDHEQYF.

The rearrangement joins TRBV6-4 to TRBJ2-7; 7 nucleotides align to TRBD1. The V and J ends lost 5 bases and 2 bases, in that order; junction bases with no gene match: 12. The CDR3 sequence is 16 residues long. The germline V gene encodes CDR1 MRHNA and CDR2 SNTAGT. CDR3 DNA sequence: TGTGCCAGCAGTCACAGGCGCCGGGACAGACCCTACGAGCAGTACTTC. Its protein is CASSHRRRDRPYEQYF.

This clone was seen only a few times. The chain couples TRBV7-8 to TRBJ2-1; D may be TRBD2 (5 bases). The V gene's germline CDR1 is SGHVS and CDR2 FQNEAQ. Between the trimmed V and J ends, which lost 1 base and 6 bases, there was a span of 7 bases. This CDR3 has 13 residues. CDR3 DNA sequence: TGTGCCAGCAGCTTAGGAAGCGGCAATGAGCAGTTCTTC. It specifies CASSLGSGNEQFF.

The rearrangement links TRBV9 to TRBJ2-7, with 9 bases matching TRBD1. The CDR3 is 14 residues long. Germline V gives CDR1 SGDLS, CDR2 YYNGEE. The V gene end was trimmed by 4 bases and the J gene end by 5 bases; junction bases not matched to a gene: 7. The CDR3, as DNA: TGTGCCAGCAGCCTAACAGGGGGCAGGGACGAGCAGTACTTC. This sequence encodes CASSLTGGRDEQYF.

The gene calls are TRBV6-4 and TRBJ2-1, with D perhaps matching TRBD1 (5 bases). With 9 bases removed from V and 0 bases from J, the gap between germline ends came to 18 bases. The CDR3 covers 16 residues. Germline lookup yields CDR1 MRHNA and CDR2 SNTAGT. The CDR3 DNA follows: TGTGCCAGTCTCCTAAGGAACAGGAGCTCCTACAATGAGCAGTTCTTC. It specifies CASLLRNRSSYNEQFF.

The rearrangement joins TRBV5-4 to TRBJ2-1; tentatively, D is TRBD2 (7 bases). Germline V lookup: CDR1 SGHNT, CDR2 YYREEE (reference sequence). The V end was cut by 4 bases, the J end by 7 bases, with 18 bases between. CDR3 size: 15 residues. Here the CDR3 reads CASSLVGGGLNEQFF. The CDR3 bases are TGTGCCAGCAGCCTCGTGGGGGGGGGCCTAAATGAGCAGTTCTTC.